This T cell receptor (beta chain) was sequenced for a study of beta chain features in type 1 diabetes. About the research overall: The samples had around 98 million sorted cells examined in all.

A sort by CD45RO/CCR7/CD25/CD127/CD95/CD27 yielded CD4+ naive, central memory, regulatory and stem cell-like memory cells. Findings of the study overall: TCRB repertoires of naive, central memory and Treg cells appeared more similar among patients than among healthy donors. Among patients with Type 1 diabetes, TCRB CDR3s were moderately but significantly shorter in every one of the four CD4+ subsets.

Investigators reverse transcribed all isolated RNA, so they sequenced expressed TCRB transcripts. Naive, central memory and regulatory T cell samples averaged about 3.57 million reads. Method: immunoSEQ multiplex PCR; TCRdb's copy keeps in-frame clones and lacks some. The sample lists a few hundred thousand clones; 15% were seen once. The length of the CDR3 is 15 residues. Trimming left V 7 bases short and J 4 bases short, with 16 bases between. From germline, CDR1 is SNHLY and CDR2 FYNNEI. The sample holds a few counts of this clone. Its specificity is not known. The material sequenced was naive CD4+ T cells from blood. The chain links TRBV2 to TRBJ2-2, with D hard to call. This sequence originates from a young man with type 1 diabetes. The CDR3 DNA reads TGTGCCAGCACCGCACGTGGTAGCACCACCGGGGAGCTGTTTTTT. This translates into CASTARGSTTGELFF.